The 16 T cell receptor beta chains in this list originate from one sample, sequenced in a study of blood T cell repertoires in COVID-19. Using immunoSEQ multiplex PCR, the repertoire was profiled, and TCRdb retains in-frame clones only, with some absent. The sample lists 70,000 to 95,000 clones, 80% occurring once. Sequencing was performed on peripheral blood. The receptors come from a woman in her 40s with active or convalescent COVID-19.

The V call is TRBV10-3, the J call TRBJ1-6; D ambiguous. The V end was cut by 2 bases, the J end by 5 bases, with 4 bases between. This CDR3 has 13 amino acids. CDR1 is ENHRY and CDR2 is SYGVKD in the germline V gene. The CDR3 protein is CAISETNNSPLHF. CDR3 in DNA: TGTGCCATCAGTGAGACAAATAATTCACCCCTCCACTTT.

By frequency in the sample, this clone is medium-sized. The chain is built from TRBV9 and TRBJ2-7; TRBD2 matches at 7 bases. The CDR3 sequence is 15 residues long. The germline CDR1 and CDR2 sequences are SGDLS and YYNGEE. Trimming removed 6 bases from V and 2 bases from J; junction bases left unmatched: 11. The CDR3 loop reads CASTRGAGPTYEQYF. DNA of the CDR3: TGTGCCAGCACCCGTGGAGCGGGGCCAACCTACGAGCAGTACTTC.

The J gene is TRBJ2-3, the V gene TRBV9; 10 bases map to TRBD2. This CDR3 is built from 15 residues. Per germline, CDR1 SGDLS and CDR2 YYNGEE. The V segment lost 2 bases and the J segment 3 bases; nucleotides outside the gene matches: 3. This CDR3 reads CASSVRTSGTDTQYF. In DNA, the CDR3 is TGTGCCAGCAGCGTTAGGACTAGCGGAACAGATACGCAGTATTTT.

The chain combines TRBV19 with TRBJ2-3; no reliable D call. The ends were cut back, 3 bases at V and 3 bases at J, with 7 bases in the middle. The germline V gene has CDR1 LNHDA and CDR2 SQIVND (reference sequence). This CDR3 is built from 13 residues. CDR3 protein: CASSMATTDTQYF. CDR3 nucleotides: TGTGCCAGTAGTATGGCGACTACAGATACGCAGTATTTT.

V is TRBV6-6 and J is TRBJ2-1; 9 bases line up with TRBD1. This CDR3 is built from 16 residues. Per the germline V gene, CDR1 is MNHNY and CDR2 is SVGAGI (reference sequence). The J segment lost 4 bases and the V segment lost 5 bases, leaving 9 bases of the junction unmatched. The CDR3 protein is CASSTNRGHLYNEQFF. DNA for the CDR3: TGTGCCAGCAGTACAAACAGGGGGCACTTATACAATGAGCAGTTCTTC.

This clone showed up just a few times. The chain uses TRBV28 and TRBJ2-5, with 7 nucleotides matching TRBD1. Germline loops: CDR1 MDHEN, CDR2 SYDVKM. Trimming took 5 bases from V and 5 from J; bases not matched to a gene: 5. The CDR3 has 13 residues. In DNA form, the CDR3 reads TGTGCCAGCAGTCGGACAGGCGAGGAGACCCAGTACTTC. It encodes CASSRTGEETQYF.

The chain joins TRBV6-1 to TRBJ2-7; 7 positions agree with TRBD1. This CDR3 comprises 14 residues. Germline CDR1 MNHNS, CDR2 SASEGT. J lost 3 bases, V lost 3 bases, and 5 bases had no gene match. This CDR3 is CASSEDRRGYEQYF. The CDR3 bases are TGTGCCAGCAGTGAGGACAGGAGAGGCTACGAGCAGTACTTC.

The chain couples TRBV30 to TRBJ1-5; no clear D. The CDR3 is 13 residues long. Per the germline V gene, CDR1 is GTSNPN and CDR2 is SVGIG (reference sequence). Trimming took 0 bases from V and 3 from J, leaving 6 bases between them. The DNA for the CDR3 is TGTGCCTGGAGTGTGTTGTACAATCAGCCCCAGCATTTT. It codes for CAWSVLYNQPQHF.

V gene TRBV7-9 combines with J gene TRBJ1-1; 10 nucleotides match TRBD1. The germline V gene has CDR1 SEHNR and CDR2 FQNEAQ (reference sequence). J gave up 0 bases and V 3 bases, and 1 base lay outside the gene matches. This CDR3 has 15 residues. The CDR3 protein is CASSLGTGVNTEAFF. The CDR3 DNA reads TGTGCCAGCAGCTTGGGGACAGGGGTGAACACTGAAGCTTTCTTT.

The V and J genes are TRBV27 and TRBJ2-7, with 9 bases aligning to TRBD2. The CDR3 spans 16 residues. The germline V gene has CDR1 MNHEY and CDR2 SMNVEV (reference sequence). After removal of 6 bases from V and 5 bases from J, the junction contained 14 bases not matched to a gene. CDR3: CASRRNSGSSPNEQYF. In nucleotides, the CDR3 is TGTGCCAGCAGAAGAAATAGCGGGAGTTCCCCTAACGAGCAGTACTTC.

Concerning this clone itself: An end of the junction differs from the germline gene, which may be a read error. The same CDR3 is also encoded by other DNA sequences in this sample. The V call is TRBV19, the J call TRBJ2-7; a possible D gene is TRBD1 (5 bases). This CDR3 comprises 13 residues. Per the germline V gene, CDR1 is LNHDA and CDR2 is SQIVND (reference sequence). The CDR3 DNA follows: TGTGCCAGTAGTTTAGACAGTTCCTACGAGCAGTACTTC. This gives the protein CASSLDSSYEQYF.

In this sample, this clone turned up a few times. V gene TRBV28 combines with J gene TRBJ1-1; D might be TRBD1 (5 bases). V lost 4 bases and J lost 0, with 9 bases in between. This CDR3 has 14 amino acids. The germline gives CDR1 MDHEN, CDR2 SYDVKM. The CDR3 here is CASSWGGVNTEAFF. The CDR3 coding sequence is TGTGCCAGCAGTTGGGGGGGGGTGAACACTGAAGCTTTCTTT.

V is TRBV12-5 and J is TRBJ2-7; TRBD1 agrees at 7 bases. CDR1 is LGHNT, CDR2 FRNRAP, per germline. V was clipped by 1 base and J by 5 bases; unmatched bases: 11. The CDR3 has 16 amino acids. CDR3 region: CASGLATGSGGNEQYF. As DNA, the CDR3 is TGTGCTAGTGGTTTGGCGACGGGGTCAGGGGGAAACGAGCAGTACTTC.

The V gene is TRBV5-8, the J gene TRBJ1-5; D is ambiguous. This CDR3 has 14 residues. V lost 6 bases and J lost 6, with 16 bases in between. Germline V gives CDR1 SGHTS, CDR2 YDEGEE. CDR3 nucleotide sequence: TGTGCCAGCACCCTGGCGGGAGGGAGTCAGCCCCAGCATTTT. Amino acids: CASTLAGGSQPQHF.

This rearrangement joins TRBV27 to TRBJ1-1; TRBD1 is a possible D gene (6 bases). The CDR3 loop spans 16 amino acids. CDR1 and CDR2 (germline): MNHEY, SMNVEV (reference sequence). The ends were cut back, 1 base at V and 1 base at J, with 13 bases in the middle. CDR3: CASSLLAGTSNTEAFF. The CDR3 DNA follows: TGTGCCAGCAGTTTATTAGCAGGGACATCGAACACTGAAGCTTTCTTT.

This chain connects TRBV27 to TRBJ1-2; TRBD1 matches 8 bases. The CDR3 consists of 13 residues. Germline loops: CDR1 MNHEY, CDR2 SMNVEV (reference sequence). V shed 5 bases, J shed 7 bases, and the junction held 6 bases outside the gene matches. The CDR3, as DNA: TGTGCCAGCAGTGGACAGGGACCGGGTGGCTACACCTTC. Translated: CASSGQGPGGYTF.